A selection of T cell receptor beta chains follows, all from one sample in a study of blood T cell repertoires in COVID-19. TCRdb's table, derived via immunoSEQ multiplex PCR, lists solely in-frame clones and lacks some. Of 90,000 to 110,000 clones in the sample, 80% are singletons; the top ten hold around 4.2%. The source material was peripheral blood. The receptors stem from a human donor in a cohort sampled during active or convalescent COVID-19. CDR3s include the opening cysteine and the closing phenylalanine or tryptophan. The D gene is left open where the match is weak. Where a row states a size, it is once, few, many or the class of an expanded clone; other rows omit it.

CASSSGTDTQYF	TGCGCCAGCAGCTCAGGCACAGATACGCAGTATTTT	TRBV5-1	TRBJ2-3	NA	NA
CASSFGTGPYEQYF	TGCGCCAGCAGCTTCGGGACAGGACCCTACGAGCAGTACTTC	TRBV5-1	TRBJ2-7	once	TRBD1
CASSPQLLQYNSPLHF	TGCGCCAGCAGCCCCCAGTTGTTACAGTATAATTCACCCCTCCACTTT	TRBV4-1	TRBJ1-6	few	NA
CASSLAGGSLNEQFF	TGTGCCAGCAGTTTAGCGGGAGGATCACTTAATGAGCAGTTCTTC	TRBV27	TRBJ2-1	NA	TRBD2
CASKTAGENTEAFF	TGTGCCAGCAAAACGGCGGGGGAGAACACTGAAGCTTTCTTT	TRBV6-6	TRBJ1-1	NA	NA
CASSMSRQGQGQPQHF	TGTGCCAGTAGTATGAGTCGACAGGGCCAGGGACAGCCCCAGCATTTT	TRBV19	TRBJ1-5	NA	TRBD1
CASSSDRVWNTIYF	TGCGCCAGCAGCTCAGACAGGGTTTGGAACACCATATATTTT	TRBV5-1	TRBJ1-3	once	TRBD1
CASSYRDNAYEQFF	TGTGCCAGCAGTTATAGGGACAATGCATATGAGCAGTTCTTC	TRBV6-5	TRBJ2-1	NA	NA
CASSQVWREWPGELFF	TGCGCCAGCAGCCAAGTTTGGCGGGAGTGGCCCGGGGAGCTGTTTTTT	TRBV4-3	TRBJ2-2	NA	TRBD2
CATQPSTGAFNYGYTF	TGTGCCACCCAGCCATCTACAGGGGCTTTTAACTATGGCTACACCTTC	TRBV19	TRBJ1-2	NA	TRBD1
CASSSDRLSFSYEQYF	TGTGCCAGCAGCTCGGACAGGTTAAGCTTCTCCTACGAGCAGTACTTC	TRBV13	TRBJ2-7	NA	TRBD1
CASSLSRGLLKSTDTQYF	TGTGCCAGCAGCTTGTCCAGGGGGCTCCTCAAAAGCACAGATACGCAGTATTTT	TRBV5-6	TRBJ2-3	NA	TRBD1
CASSDYIRGAVETQYF	TGTGCCAGCAGTGATTACATACGCGGGGCTGTAGAGACCCAGTACTTC	TRBV2	TRBJ2-5	few	NA
CASSSDRDRGQGNTIYF	TGTGCCAGCAGCTCCGACCGGGACAGGGGGCAAGGAAACACCATATATTTT	TRBV5-4	TRBJ1-3	NA	TRBD1
CASSPAGGLYNSPLHF	TGTGCCAGCAGCCCGGCAGGGGGGCTCTATAATTCACCCCTCCACTTT	TRBV5-6	TRBJ1-6	few	TRBD1
CASSGQNEQFF	TGTGCCAGCAGTGGACAGAATGAGCAGTTCTTC	TRBV2	TRBJ2-1	once	NA
CASSPVLNTEAFF	TGTGCCAGCAGCCCCGTCTTGAACACTGAAGCTTTCTTT	TRBV7-2	TRBJ1-1	NA	NA
CASSYRETQYF	TGTGCCAGCAGTTACAGGGAGACCCAGTACTTC	TRBV12-3/TRBV12-4	TRBJ2-5	NA	NA
CASSVATGSVYEQYF	TGTGCCAGCAGCGTAGCTACGGGGTCCGTATACGAGCAGTACTTC	TRBV9	TRBJ2-7	NA	NA
CASSQAVTGTYNYGYTF	TGTGCCAGCAGCCAAGCCGTTACAGGGACATATAACTATGGCTACACCTTC	TRBV7-2	TRBJ1-2	NA	NA
CASSKGQGGSPLHF	TGTGCCAGCAGTAAAGGACAGGGAGGTTCACCCCTCCACTTT	TRBV2	TRBJ1-6	NA	TRBD1
CAWRRTGSTGNTIYF	TGTGCCTGGAGACGGACAGGAAGCACTGGAAACACCATATATTTT	TRBV30	TRBJ1-3	NA	TRBD1
CASSFISYEQYF	TGTGCCAGCAGTTTTATCTCCTACGAGCAGTACTTC	TRBV28	TRBJ2-7	NA	NA
CASRQNAGGGYTF	TGTGCCAGCAGGCAAAACGCCGGGGGTGGCTACACCTTC	TRBV2	TRBJ1-2	NA	NA
CASSWRGAGSYEQYF	TGTGCCAGCAGCTGGCGGGGGGCGGGCTCCTACGAGCAGTACTTC	TRBV7-2	TRBJ2-7	NA	TRBD2
CASSQKQGAVSLNEQFF	TGTGCCAGCAGCCAAAAACAGGGGGCTGTCTCTCTCAATGAGCAGTTCTTC	TRBV11-3	TRBJ2-1	once	TRBD1
CASSSGEGGVYIYPPQHF	TGTGCCAGCAGCTCCGGGGAAGGGGGCGTTTATATTTATCCGCCCCAGCATTTT	TRBV7-9	TRBJ1-5	NA	TRBD1
CASRTGLAGGAGEQFF	TGTGCCAGCCGAACGGGACTAGCGGGAGGGGCGGGTGAGCAGTTCTTC	TRBV28	TRBJ2-1	NA	TRBD2